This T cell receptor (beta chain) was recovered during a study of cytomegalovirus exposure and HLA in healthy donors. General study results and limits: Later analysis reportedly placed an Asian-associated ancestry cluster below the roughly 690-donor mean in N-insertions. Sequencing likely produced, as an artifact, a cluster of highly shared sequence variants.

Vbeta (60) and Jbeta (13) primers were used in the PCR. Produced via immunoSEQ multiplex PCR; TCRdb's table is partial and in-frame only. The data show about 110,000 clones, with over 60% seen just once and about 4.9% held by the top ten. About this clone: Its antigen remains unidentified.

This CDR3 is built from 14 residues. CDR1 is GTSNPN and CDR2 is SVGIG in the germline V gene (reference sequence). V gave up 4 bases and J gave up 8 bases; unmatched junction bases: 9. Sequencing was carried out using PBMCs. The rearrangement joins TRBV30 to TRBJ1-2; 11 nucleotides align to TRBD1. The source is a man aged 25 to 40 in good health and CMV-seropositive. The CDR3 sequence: CAWNTGTGGLGYTF. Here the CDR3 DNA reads TGTGCCTGGAACACCGGGACAGGGGGTTTAGGCTACACCTTC.